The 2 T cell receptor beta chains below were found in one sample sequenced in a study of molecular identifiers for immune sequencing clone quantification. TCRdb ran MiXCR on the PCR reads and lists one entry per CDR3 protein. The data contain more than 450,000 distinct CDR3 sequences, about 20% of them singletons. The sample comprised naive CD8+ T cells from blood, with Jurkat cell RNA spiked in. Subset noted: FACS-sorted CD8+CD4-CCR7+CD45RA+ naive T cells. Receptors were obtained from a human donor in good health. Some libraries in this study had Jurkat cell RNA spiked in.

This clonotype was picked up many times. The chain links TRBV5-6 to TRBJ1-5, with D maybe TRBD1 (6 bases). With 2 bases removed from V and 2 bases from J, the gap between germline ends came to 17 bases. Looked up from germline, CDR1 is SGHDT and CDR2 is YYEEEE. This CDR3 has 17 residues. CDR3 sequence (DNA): TGTGCCAGCAGCTTTGGGTTCCCAGGGGAGGGCAATCAGCCCCAGCATTTT. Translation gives CASSFGFPGEGNQPQHF.

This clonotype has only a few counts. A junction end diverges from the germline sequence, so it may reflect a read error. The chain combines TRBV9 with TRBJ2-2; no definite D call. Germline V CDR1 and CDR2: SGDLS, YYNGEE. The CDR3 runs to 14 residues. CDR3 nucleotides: TGTGCCAGCGGCGTAGATTTGAACACCGGGGAGCTGTTTTTT. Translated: CASGVDLNTGELFF.